The subject of this entry is one T cell receptor beta chain. Attached unique molecular identifiers marked individual cDNA molecules. TCRdb analysed the 5' RACE reads with MiXCR anew, one entry per CDR3 protein. The sample gives around 68,000 distinct CDR3 sequences, over 4.5% of which show up once; 3.4% is in the top ten. With 6 bases removed from V and 3 bases from J, the gap between germline ends came to 14 bases. The length of the CDR3 is 15 residues. Germline V CDR1 and CDR2: SGHAT, FQNNGV. This entry belongs to a study of early T cells in non-severe SARS-CoV-2 infection. This chain uses TRBV11-2 with TRBJ2-2, with D possibly matching TRBD2 (6 bases). The material sequenced was whole blood, taken at baseline. The TCR comes from an adult who was a healthcare worker with PCR-confirmed SARS-CoV-2 infection or an uninfected control (not recorded which). CDR3 region: CASSRLGVDTGELFF. The CDR3 DNA is TGTGCCAGCAGTCGACTAGGGGTCGACACCGGGGAGCTGTTTTTT.